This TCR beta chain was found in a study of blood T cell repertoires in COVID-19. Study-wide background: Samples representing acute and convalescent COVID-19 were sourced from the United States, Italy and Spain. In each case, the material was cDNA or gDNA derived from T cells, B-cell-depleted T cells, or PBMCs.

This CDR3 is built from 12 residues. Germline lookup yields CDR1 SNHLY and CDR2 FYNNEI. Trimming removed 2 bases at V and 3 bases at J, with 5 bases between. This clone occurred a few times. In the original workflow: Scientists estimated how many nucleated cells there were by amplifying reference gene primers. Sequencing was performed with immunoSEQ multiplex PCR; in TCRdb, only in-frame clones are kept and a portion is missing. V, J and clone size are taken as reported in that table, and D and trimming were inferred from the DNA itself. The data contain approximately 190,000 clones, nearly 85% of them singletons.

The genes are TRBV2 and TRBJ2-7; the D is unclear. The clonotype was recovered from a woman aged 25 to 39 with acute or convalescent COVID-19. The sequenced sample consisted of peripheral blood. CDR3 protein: CASSEFGYEQYF. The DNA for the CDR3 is TGTGCCAGCAGTGAATTCGGCTACGAGCAGTACTTC.